One sample yielded the 10 T cell receptor beta chains listed below, sequenced in a study of T cell repertoires in cytomegalovirus infection. TCRdb redid the calling of the reads with MiXCR, one entry per CDR3 protein. The sample contains 350,000 to 550,000 distinct CDR3 sequences, about 33% of which appear only once. The sample comprised PBMCs. The receptors come from a human donor in good health (CMV status not recorded). Some clones in this sample may be carry-over from other donors' samples.

J is TRBJ2-5 and V is TRBV6-2 or TRBV6-3; a possible D gene is TRBD2 (5 bases). V lost 3 bases to trimming and J lost 2 bases, with 16 bases between them. CDR1 MNHEY and CDR2 SVGEGT come from the germline V gene. CDR3 length: 16 amino acids. In DNA form, the CDR3 reads TGTGCCAGCAGTTATGGGGAGCGGAGCCTTCAAGAGACCCAGTACTTC. It encodes CASSYGERSLQETQYF.

This clonotype was picked up many times. The chain couples TRBV12-3 or TRBV12-4 to TRBJ1-3; 7 positions agree with TRBD1. V gave up 5 bases and J gave up 2 bases; unmatched junction bases: 3. The length of the CDR3 is 14 residues. The CDR3 reads CASSLTGAGNTIYF. The CDR3 bases are TGTGCCAGCAGTCTAACAGGGGCTGGAAACACCATATATTTT.

The chain joins TRBV7-2 to TRBJ2-3, with D perhaps given as TRBD1 or TRBD2 (6 bases each). From germline, CDR1 is SGHTA and CDR2 FQGNSA. The V end was cut by 4 bases, the J end by 1 base, with 12 bases between. CDR3 length: 15 amino acids. DNA for the CDR3: TGTGCCAGCAGCTCGGGGGCACGACGCACAGATACGCAGTATTTT. This gives the protein CASSSGARRTDTQYF.

This clonotype was picked up a small number of times. This chain links TRBV20-1 with TRBJ1-1; weak D call: TRBD1 (6 bases). The CDR3 spans 14 residues. Germline V CDR1 and CDR2: DFQATT, SNEGSKA (reference sequence). Trimming cost V 5 bases and J 1 base, with 14 bases left between them. DNA for the CDR3: TGCAGTGCTCCCCCTGGACAGCGGAACACTGAAGCTTTCTTT. This translates into CSAPPGQRNTEAFF.

This rearrangement joins TRBV28 to TRBJ1-2; D gene uncertain. The CDR3 sequence is 14 residues long. Per germline, CDR1 MDHEN and CDR2 SYDVKM. V shed 0 bases and J shed 3 bases, with 8 bases lying between them. The CDR3 protein is CASSLWGSYYGYTF. In DNA form, the CDR3 reads TGTGCCAGCAGTTTATGGGGGAGTTACTATGGCTACACCTTC.

This clonotype was found many times. The V call is TRBV7-2, the J call TRBJ2-3; maybe TRBD1 (8 bases). Germline V CDR1 and CDR2: SGHTA, FQGNSA. The V end was cut by 2 bases, the J end by 5 bases, with 11 bases between. The CDR3 spans 14 residues. CDR3 nucleotide sequence: TGTGCCAGCAGCTTAAACAGGGGGGGAGATACGCAGTATTTT. It codes for CASSLNRGGDTQYF.

As for this clonotype: A much bigger clone sits one base away, suggesting this may be a read error. The chain has TRBV7-6 and TRBJ2-1, with TRBD1 as a possible D gene (5 bases). Germline V gene lookup returns CDR1 SGHVS and CDR2 FNYEAQ. This CDR3 is 14 amino acids long. The CDR3 here is CASSPQGSYNKQFF. Here the CDR3 DNA reads TGTGCTAGCAGCCCCCAGGGCTCCTACAATAAGCAGTTCTTC.

Note on this clonotype: With a much larger clone just one base away, this may be a read error. The rearrangement joins TRBV7-2 to TRBJ1-1; no firm D call. Trimming removed 5 bases at V and 3 bases at J, with 13 bases between. The CDR3 extends over 14 amino acids. The V gene's germline CDR1 is SGHTA and CDR2 FQGNSA. The CDR3 reads CASSLTPGYTEAFF. DNA for the CDR3: TGTGCCAGCAGCCTCACCCCGGGGTACACTGAAGCTTTCTTT.

About this clonotype: This may come from a read error, since a much larger clone is one base off. The chain combines TRBV7-6 with TRBJ2-3; 14 bases fit TRBD2. CDR1 is SGHVS and CDR2 is FNYEAQ in the germline V gene. CDR3 length: 17 amino acids. The CDR3 sequence is CDSSLVTSGGDTDTQYF. The DNA for the CDR3 is TGTGACAGCAGCTTAGTGACTAGCGGGGGGGACACAGATACGCAGTATTTT.

This clonotype was observed a few times. The chain couples TRBV2 to TRBJ2-4; 10 bases line up with TRBD1. This CDR3 has 16 amino acids. V shed 2 bases, J shed 1 base, and the junction held 2 bases outside the gene matches. Germline CDR1 is SNHLY and CDR2 is FYNNEI. In DNA, the CDR3 is TGTGCCAGCAGTGAACGACAGGGGGCCGCCAAAAACATTCAGTACTTC. This encodes CASSERQGAAKNIQYF.